The 31 T cell receptor beta chains listed next were all sequenced from one sample in a study of T cell repertoires in cytomegalovirus infection. For these receptors, no antigen is known. TCRdb called the reads again in MiXCR, with one record for every CDR3 protein. Among approximately 76,000 distinct CDR3 sequences listed, roughly 40% were seen once. This sample comprised CD8+ T cells from cultured PBMCs, obtained from culture after CMV antigen stimulation. These receptors were obtained from a human donor in good health (CMV status not recorded). Some clones in this sample may be carry-over from other donors' samples.

This clonotype has a count of ten or more. The chain uses TRBV4-1 and TRBJ2-5, with D tentatively TRBD2 (6 bases). This CDR3 comprises 13 residues. Trimming removed 1 base at V and 3 bases at J, with 6 bases between. The germline CDR1 and CDR2 sequences are MGHRA and YSYEKL. The CDR3 DNA sequence: TGCGCCAGCAGCCAAGGGGGGGAAGAGACCCAGTACTTC. Its protein is CASSQGGEETQYF.

This clonotype was detected only a few times. The chain has TRBV4-1 and TRBJ2-2, with 7 bases identical to TRBD2. The CDR3 covers 15 residues. V shed 2 bases, J shed 5 bases, and the junction held 5 bases outside the gene matches. Germline V CDR1 and CDR2: MGHRA, YSYEKL. CDR3 residues: CASSQLTGGTGELFF. CDR3 nucleotide sequence: TGCGCCAGCAGCCAACTGACGGGGGGTACCGGGGAGCTGTTTTTT.

This rearrangement joins TRBV10-3 to TRBJ1-5, with 8 bases matching TRBD1. V gave up 11 bases and J gave up 0 bases; unmatched junction bases: 6. The length of the CDR3 is 14 residues. Germline V CDR1 and CDR2: ENHRY, SYGVKD. CDR3 bases: TGTGCCGGGGGGACAGGCGATAGCAATCAGCCCCAGCATTTT. Translation: CAGGTGDSNQPQHF.

The V gene is TRBV27, the J gene TRBJ2-5, with 12 bases that match TRBD2. The CDR3 length is 16 residues. Trimming removed 3 bases from V and 4 bases from J; junction bases left unmatched: 6. The germline gives CDR1 MNHEY, CDR2 SMNVEV (reference sequence). CDR3 loop: CASSLRLAGGVETQYF. The CDR3, as DNA: TGTGCCAGCAGTTTGAGGCTAGCGGGGGGGGTAGAGACCCAGTACTTC.

The V and J genes are TRBV6-2 or TRBV6-3 and TRBJ2-1; possibly TRBD1 for D (6 bases). Germline lookup yields CDR1 MNHEY and CDR2 SVGEGT. The CDR3 consists of 14 residues. V dropped 5 bases and J dropped 4 bases, with 12 bases sitting between them. CDR3 sequence reads: CASSEEGGYNEQFF. The CDR3 bases are TGTGCCAGCAGTGAAGAAGGGGGATACAATGAGCAGTTCTTC.

In its sample, this clonotype was seen a few times. The CDR3 spells CASSEAGEPYNEQFF. CDR3 DNA sequence: TGTGCCAGCAGTGAGGCCGGGGAGCCCTACAATGAGCAGTTCTTC. The V and J genes are TRBV6-4 and TRBJ2-1, with TRBD2 as a possible D gene (5 bases). This CDR3 spans 15 amino acids. The germline V gene has CDR1 MRHNA and CDR2 SNTAGT. The ends were cut back, 3 bases at V and 2 bases at J, with 11 bases in the middle.

This clonotype turned up a few times. The genes are TRBV10-3 and TRBJ2-1; D is perhaps TRBD1 or TRBD2 (6 bases each). Germline CDR1 reads ENHRY; CDR2 reads SYGVKD. The V and J ends lost 0 bases and 5 bases respectively, with 17 bases between them. The CDR3 consists of 17 residues. CDR3 DNA sequence: TGTGCCATCAGTGAGTCCTTGGTGGGGGGCTGGGACAATGAGCAGTTCTTC. Translation gives CAISESLVGGWDNEQFF.

The J gene is TRBJ2-1, the V gene TRBV11-2; TRBD2 is a possible D gene (5 bases). This CDR3 spans 12 amino acids. Germline V lookup: CDR1 SGHAT, CDR2 FQNNGV. Trimming cost V 3 bases and J 8 bases, with 8 bases left between them. In DNA form, the CDR3 reads TGTGCCAGCAGCTTGTGGGGAGATGAGCAGTTCTTC. Its translation is CASSLWGDEQFF.

This clonotype was picked up a small number of times. CDR3 bases: TGTGCCAGCAGTCCCCCGGAGCTATCCTACAATGAGCAGTTCTTC. Amino acids: CASSPPELSYNEQFF. V is TRBV6-1 and J is TRBJ2-1; D is unresolved. V was pared by 5 bases and J by 1 base, with 12 bases between. This CDR3 contains 15 residues. CDR1 is MNHNS, CDR2 SASEGT, per germline.

This rearrangement joins TRBV7-4 to TRBJ1-4; tentatively, D is TRBD1 (5 bases). Looked up from germline, CDR1 is SGHVT and CDR2 is SQSDAQ. V shed 5 bases and J shed 7 bases, with 14 bases lying between them. This CDR3 contains 14 residues. The chain's CDR3 is CASSPYGGAEKLFF. DNA of the CDR3: TGTGCCAGCAGCCCCTATGGTGGGGCTGAAAAACTGTTTTTT.

This clonotype was seen a handful of times. The gene calls are TRBV13 and TRBJ2-2; D unclear. Germline CDR1 PRHDT, CDR2 FYEKMQ (reference sequence). The CDR3 runs to 15 residues. Trimming left V 0 bases short and J 4 bases short, with 9 bases between. The CDR3 protein is CASSLGAGSTGELFF. Written as DNA, the CDR3 is TGTGCCAGCAGCTTAGGTGCAGGAAGCACCGGGGAGCTGTTTTTT.

The rearrangement uses TRBV6-2 or TRBV6-3 and TRBJ2-3; D is unclear. The CDR3 consists of 14 residues. Trimming pared 2 bases from V and 0 bases from J, leaving 6 bases between. Germline V gene lookup returns CDR1 MNHEY and CDR2 SVGEGT. The CDR3 sequence: CASSYVSSTDTQYF. CDR3 sequence (DNA): TGTGCCAGCAGTTACGTCTCGAGCACAGATACGCAGTATTTT.

The chain links TRBV10-2 to TRBJ2-3; D unclear. The ends were cut back, 3 bases at V and 0 bases at J, with 10 bases in the middle. Germline values: CDR1 WSHSY, CDR2 SAAADI. The CDR3 has 15 amino acids. The CDR3 is CASSDSWSSTDTQYF. The CDR3 region has the DNA TGCGCCAGCAGTGATTCTTGGTCCAGCACAGATACGCAGTATTTT.

This clonotype turned up a few times. The V call is TRBV4-3, the J call TRBJ2-2; TRBD1 agrees at 7 bases. The CDR3 runs 17 residues. Germline V gene data show CDR1 as LGHNA and CDR2 as YSLEER. The ends lost 1 base at V and 2 bases at J; junction bases unmatched: 7. In DNA, the CDR3 is TGCGCCAGCAGCCAAGCGCCGGGACAGAGAAACACCGGGGAGCTGTTTTTT. Amino acid sequence: CASSQAPGQRNTGELFF.

The chain employs TRBV5-1 and TRBJ2-1; D is unresolved. CDR1 is SGHRS, CDR2 YFSETQ, per germline. The CDR3 loop spans 14 amino acids. Trimming removed 4 bases at V and 4 bases at J, with 12 bases between. The CDR3 DNA reads TGCGCCAGCAGCGGCGAGAGTGGGTACAATGAGCAGTTCTTC. Translating gives CASSGESGYNEQFF. The variable domain in full, completed from reference TRBV5-1 and TRBJ2-1, reads KAGVTQTPRYLIKTRGQQVTLSCSPISGHRSVSWYQQTPGQGLQFLFEYFSETQRNKGNFPGRFSGRQFSNSRSEMNVSTLELGDSALYLCASSGESGYNEQFFGPGTRLTVL.

This clonotype appeared many times. The chain uses TRBV12-3 or TRBV12-4 and TRBJ2-6; the match to TRBD1 covers 10 bases. The ends lost 4 bases at V and 0 bases at J; junction bases unmatched: 12. The CDR3 runs 20 residues. The CDR3 nucleotides read TGTGCCAGCAGTTCCACCGGGACAGGGGATTTATTCTCTGGGGCCAACGTCCTGACTTTC. It translates to CASSSTGTGDLFSGANVLTF.

This clonotype was recorded a few times. This sequence joins TRBV11-2 and TRBJ2-5; no clear D. CDR3 size: 15 residues. Germline CDR1 is SGHAT and CDR2 is FQNNGV. V was trimmed by 4 bases and J by 4 bases, leaving 16 bases between them. The CDR3 here is CASSSPRVLRETQYF. The CDR3 nucleotides are TGTGCCAGCAGCTCCCCTCGGGTGTTGAGAGAGACCCAGTACTTC.

The gene calls are TRBV7-9 and TRBJ1-2, with 9 nucleotides matching TRBD1. There are 16 residues in the CDR3. The germline V gene encodes CDR1 SEHNR and CDR2 FQNEAQ (reference sequence). V shed 5 bases and J 1 base; nucleotides not matched to a gene: 8. The CDR3: CASSKTGTGINYGYTF. The DNA for the CDR3 is TGTGCCAGCAGCAAAACCGGGACAGGGATTAACTATGGCTACACCTTC.

This clonotype was detected a few times. The J gene is TRBJ2-6, the V gene TRBV7-8; tentative D call: TRBD2 (5 bases). CDR1 and CDR2 (germline): SGHVS, FQNEAQ. Trimming removed 3 bases from V and 2 bases from J, with 17 bases in between. This CDR3 spans 18 amino acids. CDR3 sequence reads: CASSFPPRAAPGANVLTF. The CDR3 DNA sequence: TGTGCCAGCAGCTTCCCTCCGAGGGCAGCCCCTGGGGCCAACGTCCTGACTTTC.

The CDR3 here is CASSLWGTNEKLFF. The CDR3 DNA sequence: TGTGCCAGCAGCTTATGGGGCACTAATGAAAAACTGTTTTTT. This sequence joins TRBV7-2 and TRBJ1-4; a possible D gene is TRBD1 (5 bases). V gave up 2 bases and J gave up 2 bases, with 6 bases separating them. The CDR3 length is 14 residues. CDR1 and CDR2 (germline): SGHTA, FQGNSA.

The rearrangement links TRBV28 to TRBJ1-1, with D uncertain. The CDR3 is 14 amino acids. Per germline, CDR1 MDHEN and CDR2 SYDVKM. With 6 bases removed from V and 1 base from J, the gap between germline ends came to 12 bases. The CDR3 spells CASSYGPANTEAFF. The CDR3 DNA reads as TGTGCCAGCAGCTACGGACCGGCGAACACTGAAGCTTTCTTT.

About this clonotype: Mismatch with germline at one junction end may stem from a read error. V usage is TRBV7-9 and J usage is TRBJ2-3; 7 bases line up with TRBD1. This CDR3 comprises 13 residues. Germline values: CDR1 SEHNR, CDR2 FQNEAQ (reference sequence). DNA for the CDR3: TGTGCTAGCAGCTTAGGGTCCCAGGGGGAGCTGTATTTT. Encoded protein: CASSLGSQGELYF.

This clonotype was found a few times. This rearrangement joins TRBV7-8 to TRBJ1-6; D is undetermined. The CDR3 has 13 amino acids. V lost 1 base to trimming and J lost 13 bases, with 11 bases between them. Germline CDR1 SGHVS, CDR2 FQNEAQ. The CDR3 reads CASSLGPSLPLHF. CDR3 DNA sequence: TGTGCCAGCAGCTTAGGACCCAGTTTGCCCCTCCACTTT.

This clonotype was counted a single time. This chain links TRBV20-1 with TRBJ1-4; 7 bases match TRBD1. With V trimmed by 0 bases and J by 8 bases, 30 bases remained unmatched. Germline V gene lookup returns CDR1 DFQATT and CDR2 SNEGSKA (reference sequence). The CDR3 contains 22 residues. This chain's CDR3 is CSARDFVLIGPGQTLLGEKLFF. The CDR3 region has the DNA TGCAGTGCTAGAGATTTTGTTCTAATCGGGCCGGGACAGACGCTTCTGGGGGAAAAACTGTTTTTT.

The table lists this clonotype with a few counts. This sequence joins TRBV20-1 and TRBJ1-3; D is undetermined. Between the trimmed V and J ends, which lost 7 bases and 4 bases, there was a span of 14 bases. CDR1 and CDR2 (germline): DFQATT, SNEGSKA (reference sequence). This CDR3 has 13 amino acids. CDR3 nucleotide sequence: TGCAGTGTAGGGTTAGGGAACGGAAACACCATATATTTT. This translates into CSVGLGNGNTIYF.

The chain is built from TRBV7-9 and TRBJ2-7; 8 positions match TRBD2. The germline V gene encodes CDR1 SEHNR and CDR2 FQNEAQ (reference sequence). The CDR3 extends over 13 amino acids. V lost 4 bases, J lost 3 bases, and 2 bases stayed unmatched. The CDR3 nucleotides read TGTGCCAGCAGCTCCGGGACTAGCTACGAGCAGTACTTC. The encoded protein is CASSSGTSYEQYF.

The rearrangement joins TRBV27 to TRBJ2-7, with D perhaps being TRBD1 or TRBD2 (5 bases each). CDR1 and CDR2 from the germline V gene are MNHEY and SMNVEV (reference sequence). Trimming removed 0 bases from V and 0 bases from J, with 12 bases in between. The CDR3 is 16 amino acids. Here the CDR3 DNA reads TGTGCCAGCAGTTTATCTTCAGGGACCCTCTCCTACGAGCAGTACTTC. This sequence encodes CASSLSSGTLSYEQYF.

In its sample, this clonotype was seen a few times. The genes are TRBV7-2 and TRBJ2-1; 11 nucleotides match TRBD2. The J segment lost 0 bases and the V segment lost 5 bases, leaving 6 bases of the junction unmatched. Germline values: CDR1 SGHTA, CDR2 FQGNSA. The CDR3 runs to 17 residues. This chain's CDR3 is CASSQRLAGSSYNEQFF. CDR3 DNA sequence: TGTGCCAGCAGCCAAAGACTAGCGGGGAGCTCCTACAATGAGCAGTTCTTC.

This chain uses TRBV6-6 with TRBJ1-1, with unresolved D. The CDR3 is made up of 13 amino acids. Trimming cost V 0 bases and J 7 bases, with 9 bases left between them. Germline V gives CDR1 MNHNY, CDR2 SVGAGI (reference sequence). The CDR3 DNA reads as TGTGCCAGCAGTTACTCGGCGGGGAGTGAAGCTTTCTTT. It codes for CASSYSAGSEAFF.

This clonotype is medium-sized in the sample. This chain links TRBV7-9 with TRBJ1-5; 7 bases agree with TRBD1. CDR1 is SEHNR and CDR2 is FQNEAQ in the germline V gene (reference sequence). The V and J ends lost 5 bases and 0 bases, in that order; junction bases with no gene match: 13. The CDR3 consists of 18 residues. CDR3 coding DNA: TGTGCCAGCAGCGCCCAGATAGAGACAGGGATTAGCAATCAGCCCCAGCATTTT. Residues: CASSAQIETGISNQPQHF.

This clonotype was picked up a small number of times. The V gene is TRBV7-6, the J gene TRBJ1-2; 9 positions match TRBD1. The germline V gene has CDR1 SGHVS and CDR2 FNYEAQ. V gave up 2 bases and J gave up 0 bases; unmatched junction bases: 7. The length of the CDR3 is 17 residues. The CDR3 loop reads CASSLTTGTGTNYGYTF. The CDR3 DNA sequence: TGTGCCAGCAGCTTAACTACCGGGACAGGGACTAACTATGGCTACACCTTC.